A single sample is the source of the 12 T cell receptor beta chains below, sequenced in a study of CD8 T cells in ankylosing spondylitis. The study's findings and limits: Blood of patients with ankylosing spondylitis appeared to be characterized by a TCR beta motif of eight or nine highly homologous variants.

One entry per CDR3 protein, called by TCRdb with MiXCR from the 5' RACE reads. This sample has about 510,000 distinct CDR3 sequences; roughly 5.3% occur once, and the top ten carry roughly 3.5%. These receptors are not linked to any known antigen. Sequenced sample: blood, either unsorted or a sorted T cell fraction (not recorded which). These receptors were collected from a male donor with ankylosing spondylitis.

This clonotype was recorded many times. In DNA, the CDR3 is TGTGCCAGCAGTTACCGGGAGTTCTACGAGCAGTACTTC. It encodes CASSYREFYEQYF. The chain carries TRBV6-5 and TRBJ2-7; D possibly corresponds to TRBD2 (6 bases). This CDR3 region has 13 residues. The V gene lost 2 bases and the J gene lost 3 bases, with 8 bases spanning the gap. The germline gives CDR1 MNHEY, CDR2 SVGAGI.

This clonotype was observed at least ten times. This rearrangement joins TRBV20-1 to TRBJ1-5; D ambiguous. The CDR3 consists of 18 residues. Trimming removed 6 bases from V and 0 bases from J, with 24 bases in between. The V gene's germline CDR1 is DFQATT and CDR2 SNEGSKA (reference sequence). Written as DNA, the CDR3 is TGCAGTGCCGGAAACTTTTCTTGGGAGGGTTATAGCAATCAGCCCCAGCATTTT. Translating it yields CSAGNFSWEGYSNQPQHF.

Ten or more counts support this clonotype. The V and J genes are TRBV6-1 and TRBJ1-5; D gene uncertain. V lost 6 bases and J 0 bases, leaving 9 bases between the germline ends. The CDR3 runs to 14 residues. Germline-derived CDR1 and CDR2 are MNHNS and SASEGT. In nucleotides, the CDR3 is TGTGCCAGCAGCGCCAGGCCTAGCAATCAGCCCCAGCATTTT. This gives the protein CASSARPSNQPQHF.

This clonotype was detected many times. The chain uses TRBV3-1 and TRBJ1-1; no definite D call. Trimming removed 4 bases from V and 1 base from J, with 10 bases in between. CDR3 size: 14 residues. In germline, CDR1 is LGHDT, CDR2 YNNKEL (reference sequence). The CDR3 region is CASSPFAKNTEAFF. CDR3 coding DNA: TGTGCCAGCAGCCCCTTCGCTAAGAACACTGAAGCTTTCTTT.

This clonotype was counted at least ten times. CDR3 amino acids: CASSGQVVWTEAFF. The CDR3 DNA reads as TGTGCCAGCAGTGGGCAGGTCGTCTGGACTGAAGCTTTCTTT. The chain recombines TRBV12-3 or TRBV12-4 with TRBJ1-1; no reliable D call. V lost 5 bases, J lost 5 bases, and 15 bases lay in between. This CDR3 is built from 14 residues.

This clonotype was observed at least ten times. The rearrangement joins TRBV29-1 to TRBJ1-2; perhaps TRBD1 as D (5 bases). CDR1 is SQVTM and CDR2 is ANQGSEA in the germline V gene. Trimming cost V 5 bases and J 7 bases, with 14 bases left between them. CDR3 size: 12 residues. CDR3 sequence (DNA): TGCAGCGTTCCAGGGACGTATGTTGGCTACACCTTC. Its protein is CSVPGTYVGYTF.

Many counts were recorded for this clonotype. This rearrangement joins TRBV20-1 to TRBJ1-5; D not certain. Germline V gene data show CDR1 as DFQATT and CDR2 as SNEGSKA (reference sequence). The CDR3 extends over 14 amino acids. Trimming cost V 6 bases and J 4 bases, with 16 bases left between them. The CDR3 here is CSATQSTVNQPQHF. The CDR3 DNA is TGCAGTGCCACTCAATCTACAGTTAATCAGCCCCAGCATTTT.

This clonotype was detected ten times or more. The chain recombines TRBV12-3 or TRBV12-4 with TRBJ2-5; perhaps TRBD1 as D (6 bases). This CDR3 is built from 14 residues. Trimming stripped 6 bases from V and 5 bases from J, with 16 bases between. CDR3 nucleotides: TGTGCCAGCAGCCGGACAGAACTCAGGGAGACCCAGTACTTC. Translated: CASSRTELRETQYF.

As regards this clonotype: At one end, the junction sequence differs from germline, possibly due to a read error. The CDR3 loop is CAISPGIVRDAQYF. The CDR3 DNA is TGTGCCATCAGCCCCGGGATCGTACGCGATGCGCAGTATTTT. This chain uses TRBV5-5 with TRBJ2-3, with D maybe TRBD2 (5 bases). In germline, CDR1 is SGHKS, CDR2 YYEKEE (reference sequence). This CDR3 has 14 amino acids.

This clonotype was observed a handful of times. The chain recombines TRBV28 with TRBJ1-5, with 8 bases that match TRBD1. The V gene end was trimmed by 7 bases and the J gene end by 7 bases; junction bases not matched to a gene: 3. The CDR3 spans 12 residues. CDR1 and CDR2 from the germline V gene are MDHEN and SYDVKM. The CDR3 here is CASKTGDQPQHF. In DNA form, the CDR3 reads TGTGCCAGCAAGACAGGGGACCAGCCCCAGCATTTT. Supplemented by reference TRBV28 and TRBJ1-5, the full variable domain reads DVKVTQSSRYLVKRTGEKVFLECVQDMDHENMFWYRQDPGLGLRLIYFSYDVKMKEKGDIPEGYSVSREKKERFSLILESASTNQTSMYLCASKTGDQPQHFGDGTRLSIL.

This clonotype has a count of ten or more. V and J are TRBV7-8 and TRBJ1-5; 7 bases map to TRBD1. The germline gives CDR1 SGHVS, CDR2 FQNEAQ. V shed 2 bases, J shed 3 bases, and the junction held 7 bases outside the gene matches. This CDR3 is built from 16 residues. The CDR3 spells CASSLKLRGNNQPQHF. Written as DNA, the CDR3 is TGTGCCAGCAGCTTAAAGCTCAGGGGGAACAATCAGCCCCAGCATTTT.

This clonotype occurred many times. CDR3 in amino acids: CASKPPGARAEQFF. DNA of the CDR3: TGTGCCAGCAAGCCTCCGGGAGCCCGCGCCGAGCAGTTCTTC. The rearrangement joins TRBV6-1 to TRBJ2-1; weak D call: TRBD2 (6 bases). Trimming took 7 bases from V and 10 from J, leaving 20 bases between them. Per the germline V gene, CDR1 is MNHNS and CDR2 is SASEGT. This CDR3 has 14 residues.